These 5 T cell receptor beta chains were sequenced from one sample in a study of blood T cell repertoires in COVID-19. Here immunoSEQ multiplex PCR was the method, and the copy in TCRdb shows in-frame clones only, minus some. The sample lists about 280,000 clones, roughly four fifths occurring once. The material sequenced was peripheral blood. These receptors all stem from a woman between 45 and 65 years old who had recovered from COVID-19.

CDR3 in amino acids: CASSIETGAPSSPLHF. The CDR3 DNA is TGTGCCAGTAGTATCGAGACAGGGGCACCTTCATCACCCCTCCACTTT. V and J are TRBV19 and TRBJ1-6; 8 positions agree with TRBD1. Germline V lookup: CDR1 LNHDA, CDR2 SQIVND (reference sequence). Germline trimming cut 3 bases from V and 10 bases from J; bases unmatched to any gene: 11. This CDR3 spans 16 amino acids.

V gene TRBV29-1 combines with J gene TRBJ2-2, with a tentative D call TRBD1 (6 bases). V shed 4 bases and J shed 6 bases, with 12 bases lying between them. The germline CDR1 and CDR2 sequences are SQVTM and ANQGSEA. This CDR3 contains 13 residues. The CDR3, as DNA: TGCAGCGTTGGGCCACCAGGGGCCGGGGAGCTGTTTTTT. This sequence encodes CSVGPPGAGELFF.

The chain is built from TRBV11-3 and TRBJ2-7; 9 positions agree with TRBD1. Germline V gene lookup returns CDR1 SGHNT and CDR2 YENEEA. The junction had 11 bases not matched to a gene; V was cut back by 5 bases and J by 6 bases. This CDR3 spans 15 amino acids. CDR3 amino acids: CASSPPGTGIGEQYF. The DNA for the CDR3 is TGTGCCAGCAGCCCACCGGGGACAGGGATCGGCGAGCAGTACTTC.

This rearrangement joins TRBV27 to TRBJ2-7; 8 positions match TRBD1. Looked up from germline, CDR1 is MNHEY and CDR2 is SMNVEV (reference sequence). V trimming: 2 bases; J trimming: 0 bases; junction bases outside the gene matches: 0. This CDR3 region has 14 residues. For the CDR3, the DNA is TGTGCCAGCAGTTTAGACAGGGGCTCCTACGAGCAGTACTTC. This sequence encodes CASSLDRGSYEQYF.

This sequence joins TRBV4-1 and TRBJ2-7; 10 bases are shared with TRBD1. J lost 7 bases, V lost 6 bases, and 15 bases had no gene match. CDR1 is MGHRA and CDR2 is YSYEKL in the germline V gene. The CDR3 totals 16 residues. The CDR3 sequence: CASRRNPGQGLWEQYF. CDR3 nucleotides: TGCGCCAGCAGAAGAAATCCGGGACAGGGGTTGTGGGAGCAGTACTTC.